These 27 T cell receptor beta chains were sequenced from one sample in a study of cytomegalovirus exposure and HLA in healthy donors. Primers for the PCR totalled 60 Vbeta and 13 Jbeta. This table comes from immunoSEQ multiplex PCR, and its TCRdb copy is limited to in-frame clones, with some not included. Of roughly 150,000 clones in the sample, roughly 70% were seen once. The sample was PBMCs. These receptors were taken from a male donor in good health and CMV-seronegative.

V gene TRBV18 combines with J gene TRBJ2-7; D is possibly TRBD2 (6 bases). V was cut by 1 base and J by 5 bases, with 15 bases left in between. The germline V gene encodes CDR1 KGHSH and CDR2 LQKENI. The CDR3 loop spans 15 amino acids. In nucleotides, the CDR3 is TGTGCCAGCTCACCACGGCGGGACCGCATAGACGAGCAGTACTTC. It codes for CASSPRRDRIDEQYF.

This chain connects TRBV7-9 to TRBJ1-2; no firm D call. With 4 bases removed from V and 5 bases from J, the gap between germline ends came to 17 bases. The CDR3 sequence is 15 residues long. The germline V gene has CDR1 SEHNR and CDR2 FQNEAQ (reference sequence). The CDR3 is CASSSEVGSGYGYTF. Written as DNA, the CDR3 is TGTGCCAGCAGCTCGGAAGTGGGTTCGGGGTATGGCTACACCTTC. The full variable domain, in which reference TRBV7-9 and TRBJ1-2 provide the parts outside the CDR3, is DTGVSQNPRHKITKRGQNVTFRCDPISEHNRLYWYRQTLGQGPEFLTYFQNEAQLEKSRLLSDRFSAERPKGSFSTLEIQRTEQGDSAMYLCASSSEVGSGYGYTFGSGTRLTVV.

The chain has TRBV7-2 and TRBJ1-4; D remains unclear. Germline V CDR1 and CDR2: SGHTA, FQGNSA. CDR3 length: 15 residues. Trimming left V 0 bases short and J 6 bases short, with 11 bases between. CDR3 DNA: TGTGCCAGCAGCTTAGCTCCCGGGTTTCATGAAAAACTGTTTTTT. Residues: CASSLAPGFHEKLFF.

The rearrangement uses TRBV5-8 and TRBJ2-2; TRBD2 matches at 10 bases. Germline V gives CDR1 SGHTS, CDR2 YDEGEE. V lost 5 bases and J lost 7; bases outside the gene matches: 8. This CDR3 comprises 15 residues. In DNA form, the CDR3 reads TGTGCCAGCAGTGGTGTACTAGCGGGATTCGGGGAGCTGTTTTTT. Protein sequence: CASSGVLAGFGELFF.

V and J are TRBV7-9 and TRBJ2-3, with D maybe TRBD1 (6 bases). The CDR3 consists of 17 residues. Germline V gives CDR1 SEHNR, CDR2 FQNEAQ (reference sequence). Trimming took off 5 bases at V and 1 base at J, with 19 bases between the two ends. The CDR3 DNA is TGTGCCAGCAGCCCGTCCTTGGGACATTCTCGCACAGATACGCAGTATTTT. Protein sequence: CASSPSLGHSRTDTQYF.

This clone was found a few times. The rearrangement uses TRBV6-4 and TRBJ2-3; 7 nucleotides line up with TRBD2. The CDR3 contains 16 residues. Trimming took 0 bases from V and 1 from J; bases not matched to a gene: 4. In germline, CDR1 is MRHNA, CDR2 SNTAGT. The chain's CDR3 is CASSDSAGEGTDTQYF. The CDR3 DNA sequence: TGTGCCAGCAGTGACTCCGCGGGAGAGGGCACAGATACGCAGTATTTT.

The CDR3: CASSLGQGPYEQYF. The CDR3 bases are TGTGCCAGCAGCTTAGGGCAGGGCCCCTACGAGCAGTACTTC. The chain joins TRBV13 to TRBJ2-7, with D possibly matching TRBD1 (5 bases). There are 14 residues in the CDR3. The germline gives CDR1 PRHDT, CDR2 FYEKMQ (reference sequence). V was trimmed by 0 bases and J by 2 bases, leaving 8 bases between them.

The chain recombines TRBV10-3 with TRBJ2-7, with 7 positions matching TRBD2. The V and J ends lost 4 bases and 7 bases, in that order; junction bases with no gene match: 13. This CDR3 is built from 15 residues. Germline lookup yields CDR1 ENHRY and CDR2 SYGVKD. The CDR3 is CAISGEGLPEVEQYF. The CDR3 nucleotides read TGTGCCATCAGTGGGGAGGGACTTCCGGAGGTGGAGCAGTACTTC.

J is TRBJ1-1 and V is TRBV30; D remains unclear. V was pared by 2 bases and J by 8 bases, with 12 bases between. CDR3 size: 12 residues. Germline V gives CDR1 GTSNPN, CDR2 SVGIG (reference sequence). The CDR3 loop reads CAWSINLAEAFF. In DNA form, the CDR3 reads TGTGCCTGGAGTATTAACTTAGCCGAAGCTTTCTTT.

A few counts support this clone. The DNA of the CDR3 is TGTGCCAGCAGCCAAATCGGGGAGAGGACTAGCGGGAGTTATGAGCAGTTCTTC. It yields the protein CASSQIGERTSGSYEQFF. This chain joins TRBV14 and TRBJ2-1; 13 nucleotides match TRBD2. Germline V lookup: CDR1 SGHDN, CDR2 FVKESK. The CDR3 is 18 residues long. After removal of 2 bases from V and 8 bases from J, the junction contained 12 bases not matched to a gene.

J is TRBJ1-4 and V is TRBV5-1; D might be TRBD1 (5 bases). Germline CDR1 and CDR2: SGHRS and YFSETQ. V lost 5 bases and J 4 bases, leaving 15 bases between the germline ends. The CDR3 is made up of 15 amino acids. DNA of the CDR3: TGCGCCAGCAGTGACCCCCAGGGTAGTAATGAAAAACTGTTTTTT. This translates into CASSDPQGSNEKLFF.

The chain joins TRBV19 to TRBJ1-5; no reliable D call. This CDR3 is 15 amino acids long. Trimming cost V 3 bases and J 0 bases, with 9 bases left between them. Germline V lookup: CDR1 LNHDA, CDR2 SQIVND (reference sequence). The CDR3 sequence: CASSMSSYSNQPQHF. The CDR3 bases are TGTGCCAGTAGTATGTCTAGTTATAGCAATCAGCCCCAGCATTTT.

J is TRBJ2-1 and V is TRBV27; no reliable D call. The V end lost 3 bases, the J end lost 8 bases, and 5 bases lay between the germline ends. The germline V gene has CDR1 MNHEY and CDR2 SMNVEV (reference sequence). The CDR3 loop spans 11 amino acids. CDR3 sequence reads: CASSFSDEQFF. The CDR3 DNA reads TGTGCCAGCAGTTTTTCCGATGAGCAGTTCTTC.

The rearrangement joins TRBV6-6 to TRBJ2-3, with a possible D match to TRBD2 (6 bases). This CDR3 spans 16 amino acids. Germline CDR1 reads MNHNY; CDR2 reads SVGAGI (reference sequence). The V gene lost 6 bases and the J gene lost 0 bases, with 16 bases spanning the gap. The CDR3 DNA sequence: TGTGCCAGCAGCCGGGAGAGGGGACCTAGCACAGATACGCAGTATTTT. Its translation is CASSRERGPSTDTQYF.

J is TRBJ2-3 and V is TRBV7-2; D unclear. Germline assignment: CDR1 SGHTA and CDR2 FQGNSA. This CDR3 comprises 14 residues. Deletions cut 8 bases from V and 0 bases from J, with 12 bases between. CDR3: CASAVVTSTDTQYF. The CDR3 region has the DNA TGTGCCAGCGCCGTTGTGACTAGCACAGATACGCAGTATTTT. Supplemented by reference TRBV7-2 and TRBJ2-3, the full variable domain reads GAGVSQSPSNKVTEKGKDVELRCDPISGHTALYWYRQSLGQGLEFLIYFQGNSAPDKSGLPSDRFSAERTGGSVSTLTIQRTQQEDSAVYLCASAVVTSTDTQYFGPGTRLTVL.

The chain employs TRBV2 and TRBJ2-7; 11 bases align to TRBD2. V lost 7 bases and J lost 4; bases outside the gene matches: 3. The CDR3 runs to 13 residues. Germline values: CDR1 SNHLY, CDR2 FYNNEI. The CDR3: CASTGTSGYEQYF. CDR3 sequence (DNA): TGTGCCAGCACCGGGACTAGCGGTTACGAGCAGTACTTC.

This sequence joins TRBV5-1 and TRBJ2-3; 7 positions agree with TRBD2. V gave up 4 bases and J gave up 0 bases; unmatched junction bases: 5. This CDR3 has 15 amino acids. The germline CDR1 and CDR2 sequences are SGHRS and YFSETQ. The CDR3 protein is CASSAVGGSTDTQYF. In DNA, the CDR3 is TGCGCCAGCAGCGCGGTGGGGGGGAGCACAGATACGCAGTATTTT.

V and J are TRBV5-1 and TRBJ1-1, with 7 nucleotides matching TRBD1. The CDR3 has 14 amino acids. The V segment lost 4 bases and the J segment 7 bases; nucleotides outside the gene matches: 10. Germline loops: CDR1 SGHRS, CDR2 YFSETQ. In DNA form, the CDR3 reads TGCGCCAGCAGCCTCCAGACAGGGACGGTTGAAGCTTTCTTT. Translating it yields CASSLQTGTVEAFF.

This clone has just a few counts. The genes are TRBV9 and TRBJ1-6; D is undetermined. Germline loops: CDR1 SGDLS, CDR2 YYNGEE. The V gene lost 0 bases and the J gene lost 8 bases, with 6 bases spanning the gap. The CDR3 loop spans 13 amino acids. DNA for the CDR3: TGTGCCAGCAGCGTAGGTCAATATTCACCCCTCCACTTT. Protein sequence: CASSVGQYSPLHF.

This clone was seen a single time. The chain couples TRBV6-5 to TRBJ2-7; D might be TRBD2 (6 bases). The V end was cut by 8 bases, the J end by 0 bases, with 11 bases between. Germline V gives CDR1 MNHEY, CDR2 SVGAGI. This CDR3 contains 13 residues. As DNA, the CDR3 is TGTGCCAGCCAGACGGGGGTCTCCTACGAGCAGTACTTC. As protein: CASQTGVSYEQYF.

CDR3 nucleotide sequence: TGTGCCAGCAGCCAAGCTTCAGGGGGCGAGGAGACCCAGTACTTC. Residues: CASSQASGGEETQYF. This chain connects TRBV4-2 to TRBJ2-5; 8 bases align to TRBD1. Losses at the gene ends were 1 base for V and 5 bases for J; bases not matched to a gene: 6. The germline CDR1 and CDR2 sequences are LGHNA and YNFKEQ. The CDR3 runs 15 residues.

V and J are TRBV18 and TRBJ1-4; no firm D call. Trimming took off 6 bases at V and 8 bases at J, with 16 bases between the two ends. This CDR3 region has 14 residues. From germline, CDR1 is KGHSH and CDR2 LQKENI. The CDR3 region is CASSPGGGYEKLFF. The CDR3 coding sequence is TGTGCCAGCTCTCCTGGTGGAGGGTACGAAAAACTGTTTTTT.

This clone is a singleton in its sample. The chain couples TRBV7-2 to TRBJ2-7, with TRBD2 identical over 9 bases. The CDR3 sequence is 17 residues long. The V segment lost 5 bases and the J segment 3 bases; nucleotides outside the gene matches: 14. The germline CDR1 and CDR2 sequences are SGHTA and FQGNSA. The CDR3 DNA reads TGTGCCAGCAGCCCACCCGCGGGAGGGATTGTTGGCTACGAGCAGTACTTC. The encoded protein is CASSPPAGGIVGYEQYF.

J is TRBJ1-2 and V is TRBV19, with D tentatively TRBD1 (6 bases). Trimming took 2 bases from V and 4 from J, leaving 8 bases between them. This CDR3 comprises 13 residues. The germline V gene encodes CDR1 LNHDA and CDR2 SQIVND (reference sequence). The CDR3 sequence: CASSIQGSYGYTF. In DNA form, the CDR3 reads TGTGCCAGTAGTATACAGGGGAGCTATGGCTACACCTTC.

The rearrangement uses TRBV5-1 and TRBJ1-1; D gene unclear. The CDR3 loop spans 13 amino acids. Trimming shortened V by 2 bases and J by 6 bases, and 11 bases separated the two germline ends. Germline V CDR1 and CDR2: SGHRS, YFSETQ. The CDR3 DNA follows: TGCGCCAGCAGCTTTCGGGGTTCTGCTGAAGCTTTCTTT. It encodes CASSFRGSAEAFF. The complete variable domain, with remaining parts taken from reference TRBV5-1 and TRBJ1-1, reads KAGVTQTPRYLIKTRGQQVTLSCSPISGHRSVSWYQQTPGQGLQFLFEYFSETQRNKGNFPGRFSGRQFSNSRSEMNVSTLELGDSALYLCASSFRGSAEAFFGQGTRLTVV.

This clone was recorded a few times. The chain couples TRBV28 to TRBJ1-5; D not certain. The CDR3 has 18 residues. Germline V gene lookup returns CDR1 MDHEN and CDR2 SYDVKM. V was pared by 1 base and J by 6 bases, with 22 bases between. CDR3 DNA: TGTGCCAGCAGTTTATCCCTACCCTGGGCCCGAGGGAGTCAGCCCCAGCATTTT. The encoded protein is CASSLSLPWARGSQPQHF. The entire variable domain, with the rest obtained from reference TRBV28 and TRBJ1-5, is as follows: DVKVTQSSRYLVKRTGEKVFLECVQDMDHENMFWYRQDPGLGLRLIYFSYDVKMKEKGDIPEGYSVSREKKERFSLILESASTNQTSMYLCASSLSLPWARGSQPQHFGDGTRLSIL.

J is TRBJ2-1 and V is TRBV27, with D possibly matching TRBD2 (7 bases). The CDR3 loop spans 19 amino acids. V lost 2 bases to trimming and J lost 2 bases, with 22 bases between them. Looked up from germline, CDR1 is MNHEY and CDR2 is SMNVEV (reference sequence). In nucleotides, the CDR3 is TGTGCCAGCAGTTTAAGGGAGGGGCGGGGGCCACCTACCTACAATGAGCAGTTCTTC. It translates to CASSLREGRGPPTYNEQFF.